The 20 T cell receptor beta chains given below trace back to one sample, sequenced in a study of T cell responses to AZD1222 COVID-19 vaccine. The method was immunoSEQ multiplex PCR; TCRdb's version includes in-frame clones alone and lacks a portion of them. The table has 90,000 to 120,000 clones, roughly 89% seen once. The source was peripheral blood, collected on day 0 of AZD1222 vaccination. These receptors originate from an adult in good health.

The chain couples TRBV6-5 to TRBJ2-3; a weak D match, TRBD1 (8 bases). The germline V and J ends were trimmed by 2 bases and 4 bases, with 10 bases remaining between them. The CDR3 runs to 14 residues. CDR1 is MNHEY, CDR2 SVGAGI, per germline. The CDR3 sequence is CASSYTGGADTQYF. The CDR3 DNA reads as TGTGCCAGCAGTTACACAGGGGGGGCAGATACGCAGTATTTT.

The rearrangement uses TRBV21-1 and TRBJ1-5; the D segment call TRBD1 is taken from the table without a DNA check. TRBV21-1 is shown as a pseudogene. The CDR3 contains 16 residues. The CDR3 DNA is TGTGCCAGCAGCAAAGTAGGCCAGGTCCTCAATCAGCCCCAGCATTTT. This translates into CASSKVGQVLNQPQHF.

This rearrangement joins TRBV7-2 to TRBJ1-2; the D gene is possibly TRBD1 (5 bases). This CDR3 spans 13 amino acids. V lost 1 base, J lost 4 bases, and 7 bases lay in between. Germline-derived CDR1 and CDR2 are SGHTA and FQGNSA. This CDR3 is CASSLGQFYGYTF. CDR3 nucleotides: TGTGCCAGCAGCTTAGGACAGTTCTATGGCTACACCTTC.

This clone was observed once. The chain joins TRBV18 to TRBJ2-6; D call uncertain. Germline V CDR1 and CDR2: KGHSH, LQKENI. CDR3 size: 14 residues. V gave up 6 bases and J gave up 2 bases, with 8 bases separating them. CDR3 bases: TGTGCCAGCTCCGAAATGACTGGGGCCAACGTCCTGACTTTC. Amino acid sequence: CASSEMTGANVLTF.

This chain links TRBV27 with TRBJ2-1; perhaps TRBD1 as D (6 bases). V dropped 2 bases and J dropped 6 bases, with 17 bases sitting between them. There are 16 residues in the CDR3. Germline CDR1 and CDR2: MNHEY and SMNVEV (reference sequence). The CDR3 is CASSLRSQGSRNEQFF. CDR3 in DNA: TGTGCCAGCAGTTTACGGTCCCAGGGGTCCCGCAATGAGCAGTTCTTC.

Comment on this clone: One junction end does not reproduce the germline sequence, and a read error may be involved. V gene TRBV29-1 combines with J gene TRBJ2-7; D is uncertain. The CDR3 is made up of 12 amino acids. Germline CDR1 and CDR2: SQVTM and ANQGSEA. The CDR3 loop is CSVGRTFYGQYF. The CDR3 DNA sequence: TGCAGCGTTGGTAGGACCTTCTACGGGCAGTACTTC.

The V gene is TRBV5-4, the J gene TRBJ1-5; 7 bases are a match to TRBD1. This CDR3 spans 16 amino acids. Germline CDR1 and CDR2: SGHNT and YYREEE (reference sequence). The J segment lost 4 bases and the V segment lost 4 bases, leaving 11 bases of the junction unmatched. CDR3 amino acids: CASSGETQGPNQPQHF. The CDR3 DNA sequence: TGTGCCAGCAGCGGAGAGACACAGGGGCCAAATCAGCCCCAGCATTTT.

A remark on this clone: One end of the junction varies from germline; a read error may be responsible. V gene TRBV5-4 combines with J gene TRBJ2-1, with D unclear. CDR3 length equals 13 residues. Germline V lookup: CDR1 SGHNT, CDR2 YYREEE (reference sequence). CDR3 nucleotides: TGTGCCAGCAGCTCTTTCTCCGACAATGAGCAGTTCTTC. Protein sequence: CASSSFSDNEQFF.

The chain links TRBV5-1 to TRBJ2-1; TRBD2 matches at 12 bases. The junction had 13 bases not matched to a gene; V was cut back by 4 bases and J by 5 bases. Per germline, CDR1 SGHRS and CDR2 YFSETQ. CDR3 length: 18 residues. As DNA, the CDR3 is TGCGCCAGCAGCCCTAGGACTAGCGGGGTCCCGCCTAACAATGAGCAGTTCTTC. Protein product: CASSPRTSGVPPNNEQFF.

Only a few counts were recorded for this clone. The rearrangement uses TRBV6-1 and TRBJ2-1; 10 bases align to TRBD1. This CDR3 is 16 amino acids long. J gave up 2 bases and V 2 bases, and 3 bases lay outside the gene matches. Germline CDR1 MNHNS, CDR2 SASEGT. This CDR3 reads CASSEPGQGAYNEQFF. The DNA of the CDR3 is TGTGCCAGCAGTGAACCCGGACAGGGGGCCTACAATGAGCAGTTCTTC.

This rearrangement joins TRBV19 to TRBJ2-1; 9 nucleotides align to TRBD1. This CDR3 is 15 amino acids long. The germline CDR1 and CDR2 sequences are LNHDA and SQIVND (reference sequence). V was pared by 3 bases and J by 9 bases, with 9 bases of the junction left unmatched. CDR3 DNA: TGTGCCAGTAGTATTCAGGGACAGGGTCTTGGTGAGCAGTTCTTC. Translation gives CASSIQGQGLGEQFF.

The chain has TRBV7-9 and TRBJ1-2; D is unresolved. Germline lookup yields CDR1 SEHNR and CDR2 FQNEAQ (reference sequence). Trimming left V 5 bases short and J 1 base short, with 11 bases between. This CDR3 contains 14 residues. The CDR3 reads CASSPPGSNYGYTF. CDR3 bases: TGTGCCAGCAGCCCACCGGGGAGTAACTATGGCTACACCTTC.

V is TRBV18 and J is TRBJ2-3; 10 bases are a match to TRBD2. With V trimmed by 3 bases and J by 4 bases, 7 bases remained unmatched. Germline V CDR1 and CDR2: KGHSH, LQKENI. The CDR3 covers 16 residues. The CDR3 is CASSPLSGGAADTQYF. The DNA of the CDR3 is TGTGCCAGCTCACCCCTAAGCGGGGGGGCGGCAGATACGCAGTATTTT.

This clone was detected only once. This sequence joins TRBV2 and TRBJ1-5, with D possibly TRBD1 on 6 matching bases. CDR1 and CDR2 from the germline V gene are SNHLY and FYNNEI. The CDR3 contains 13 residues. Deletions cut 10 bases from V and 3 bases from J, with 13 bases between. The CDR3 sequence is CATRRDTNQPQHF. CDR3 bases: TGTGCCACACGACGGGACACCAATCAGCCCCAGCATTTT.

The rearrangement joins TRBV14 to TRBJ1-2, with D perhaps matching TRBD1 (6 bases). CDR1 and CDR2 from the germline V gene are SGHDN and FVKESK. This CDR3 has 15 amino acids. Trimming removed 1 base at V and 2 bases at J, with 11 bases between. In DNA form, the CDR3 reads TGTGCCAGCAGCCAAGTAGGGGGATTAAACTATGGCTACACCTTC. It yields the protein CASSQVGGLNYGYTF.

J is TRBJ1-1 and V is TRBV19; no definite D call. V was pared by 2 bases and J by 2 bases, with 15 bases between. This CDR3 contains 16 residues. CDR1 LNHDA and CDR2 SQIVND come from the germline V gene (reference sequence). DNA for the CDR3: TGTGCCAGTAGTATAAGTTTCGGGCGTCTTAACACTGAAGCTTTCTTT. It codes for CASSISFGRLNTEAFF.

This chain links TRBV13 with TRBJ2-7; D is unclear. This CDR3 region has 14 residues. CDR1 PRHDT and CDR2 FYEKMQ come from the germline V gene (reference sequence). V lost 8 bases to trimming and J lost 0 bases, with 14 bases between them. The DNA for the CDR3 is TGTGCCAGCGCTGTCTATCAACGCTCCTACGAGCAGTACTTC. Protein product: CASAVYQRSYEQYF.

The genes are TRBV7-9 and TRBJ1-2; 8 nucleotides match TRBD1. The CDR3 spans 13 residues. Germline assignment: CDR1 SEHNR and CDR2 FQNEAQ (reference sequence). V trimming: 5 bases; J trimming: 5 bases; junction bases outside the gene matches: 4. Here the CDR3 reads CASSPGTGYGYTF. As DNA, the CDR3 is TGTGCCAGCAGCCCCGGGACAGGATATGGCTACACCTTC. The full variable domain, rest sourced from reference TRBV7-9 and TRBJ1-2, is DTGVSQNPRHKITKRGQNVTFRCDPISEHNRLYWYRQTLGQGPEFLTYFQNEAQLEKSRLLSDRFSAERPKGSFSTLEIQRTEQGDSAMYLCASSPGTGYGYTFGSGTRLTVV.

The chain employs TRBV12-3 or TRBV12-4 and TRBJ1-1; D not certain. The CDR3 is 12 amino acids. Trimming removed 7 bases from V and 4 bases from J, with 10 bases in between. The CDR3 region has the DNA TGTGCCAGCACCGTTCTTGGCACTGAAGCTTTCTTT. The encoded protein is CASTVLGTEAFF.

CDR3 sequence (DNA): TGTGCCAGCAGTGAATACGTAGGTCTTGGCTACACCTTC. Amino acids: CASSEYVGLGYTF. This sequence joins TRBV25-1 and TRBJ1-2; no clear D gene. The CDR3 consists of 13 residues. Trimming shortened V by 0 bases and J by 7 bases, and 9 bases separated the two germline ends. The germline gives CDR1 MGHDK, CDR2 SYGVNS.